Presented here are 19 T cell receptor beta chains from one specimen sequenced in a study of blood T cells in healthy people across ages (dated by TCRdb to between 2015 and 2016). Library generation was performed with 5' RACE. The data were produced on an Illumina HiSeq 2500. A second about 7 to 11 cycle PCR used a sample-barcoded 5' primer and a J-beta primer mix. The public reads were quality trimmed at Q25 with fastp and then assembled into clones with MiXCR by TCRdb, keeping productive beta chains. Here each entry gathers all rows of one CDR3 protein and keeps the most common genes and DNA. This sample comprises some 700,000 distinct CDR3 sequences, 20% to 25% of them detected only once. The ten largest clones represent around 22% of the sample. Sequencing was performed on blood. These receptors were taken from a man aged 65 to 79 in good health.

The chain has TRBV12-3 or TRBV12-4 and TRBJ2-2; D is uncertain. V lost 7 bases, J lost 7 bases, and 16 bases lay in between. CDR3 size: 14 residues. The CDR3 loop reads CASTTASVLGELFF. In nucleotides, the CDR3 is TGTGCCAGCACCACCGCGAGTGTCCTCGGGGAGCTGTTTTTT.

The chain has TRBV30 and TRBJ1-5, with D possibly matching TRBD1 (6 bases). In germline, CDR1 is GTSNPN, CDR2 SVGIG (reference sequence). The CDR3 spans 13 residues. V shed 2 bases and J shed 6 bases, with 11 bases lying between them. The CDR3 DNA reads as TGTGCCTGGAGTTTGGACAGTAGTCAGCCCCAGCATTTT. It is translated as CAWSLDSSQPQHF.

Only a few counts were recorded for this clonotype. The chain uses TRBV12-3 or TRBV12-4 and TRBJ1-2; TRBD1 aligns across 8 bases. CDR3 size: 14 residues. Losses at the gene ends were 5 bases for V and 3 bases for J; bases not matched to a gene: 5. The CDR3, as DNA: TGTGCCAGCAGTCCAGGGGGCCTTGACTATGGCTACACCTTC. Protein sequence: CASSPGGLDYGYTF.

The V call is TRBV6-1, the J call TRBJ2-5, with D possibly being TRBD1 (5 bases). CDR3 size: 13 residues. The V gene's germline CDR1 is MNHNS and CDR2 SASEGT. V lost 7 bases, J lost 11 bases, and 20 bases lay in between. The CDR3 is CASIRGPFEEQYF. In nucleotides, the CDR3 is TGTGCCAGCATTAGGGGTCCCTTTGAGGAGCAGTACTTC.

The table lists this clonotype with a few counts. J is TRBJ2-5 and V is TRBV5-1; D ambiguous. V lost 0 bases and J 4 bases, leaving 7 bases between the germline ends. This CDR3 has 13 amino acids. Germline CDR1 SGHRS, CDR2 YFSETQ. This CDR3 is CASSLVIAETQYF. CDR3 in DNA: TGCGCCAGCAGCTTGGTCATTGCAGAGACCCAGTACTTC.

This rearrangement joins TRBV5-1 to TRBJ1-3; D is ambiguous. This CDR3 has 19 amino acids. Looked up from germline, CDR1 is SGHRS and CDR2 is YFSETQ. Between the trimmed V and J ends, which lost 0 bases and 0 bases, there was a span of 19 bases. CDR3 sequence reads: CASSLADVGTSSSGNTIYF. CDR3 nucleotides: TGCGCCAGCAGCTTGGCCGATGTCGGCACCTCGAGCTCTGGAAACACCATATATTTT.

The genes are TRBV2 and TRBJ1-1; TRBD1 agrees at 8 bases. Germline assignment: CDR1 SNHLY and CDR2 FYNNEI. The V segment lost 6 bases and the J segment 1 base; nucleotides outside the gene matches: 4. The CDR3 has 14 amino acids. The CDR3 sequence: CASRGDRSNTEAFF. The CDR3 DNA is TGTGCCAGCAGGGGGGACAGGTCGAACACTGAAGCTTTCTTT. The full variable domain, with the rest looked up from reference TRBV2 and TRBJ1-1, is EPEVTQTPSHQVTQMGQEVILRCVPISNHLYFYWYRQILGQKVEFLVSFYNNEISEKSEIFDDQFSVERPDGSNFTLKIRSTKLEDSAMYFCASRGDRSNTEAFFGQGTRLTVV.

The genes are TRBV18 and TRBJ1-1; D call uncertain. This CDR3 has 13 amino acids. Between the trimmed V and J ends, which lost 3 bases and 3 bases, there was a span of 8 bases. Germline-derived CDR1 and CDR2 are KGHSH and LQKENI. In DNA, the CDR3 is TGTGCCAGCTCACCTTTTGGAGACACTGAAGCTTTCTTT. Protein sequence: CASSPFGDTEAFF.

The rearrangement links TRBV18 to TRBJ1-6, with 9 positions matching TRBD1. Per germline, CDR1 KGHSH and CDR2 LQKENI. V was clipped by 4 bases and J by 7 bases; unmatched bases: 8. This CDR3 region has 16 residues. CDR3 coding DNA: TGTGCCAGCTCACAGGGGACGGGACAGGGAAATTCACCCCTCCACTTT. Encoded protein: CASSQGTGQGNSPLHF.

This clonotype came up a few times. This chain uses TRBV9 with TRBJ1-5; maybe TRBD1 (6 bases). The germline CDR1 and CDR2 sequences are SGDLS and YYNGEE. V lost 4 bases and J lost 2, with 13 bases in between. The CDR3 covers 15 residues. CDR3: CASSQTGIGNQPQHF. For the CDR3, the DNA is TGTGCCAGCAGCCAAACAGGGATCGGCAATCAGCCCCAGCATTTT.

The chain uses TRBV12-3 or TRBV12-4 and TRBJ2-3; D might be TRBD1 or TRBD2, each matching 5 bases. Trimming left V 6 bases short and J 3 bases short, with 22 bases between. This CDR3 contains 17 residues. CDR3 sequence: CASSHLKGVRGTDTQYF. Written as DNA, the CDR3 is TGTGCCAGCAGCCACCTCAAGGGAGTAAGGGGAACAGATACGCAGTATTTT.

This chain uses TRBV7-6 with TRBJ2-5; 7 nucleotides agree with TRBD2. CDR1 is SGHVS, CDR2 FNYEAQ, per germline. The J segment lost 5 bases and the V segment lost 0 bases, leaving 6 bases of the junction unmatched. CDR3 length: 15 residues. This CDR3 is CASSLAVLAAETQYF. CDR3 DNA: TGTGCCAGCAGCTTAGCGGTGCTAGCGGCTGAGACCCAGTACTTC. Full variable domain (rest looked up from reference TRBV7-6 and TRBJ2-5): GAGVSQSPRYKVTKRGQDVALRCDPISGHVSLYWYRQALGQGPEFLTYFNYEAQQDKSGLPNDRFSAERPEGSISTLTIQRTEQRDSAMYRCASSLAVLAAETQYFGPGTRLLVL.

A few counts support this clonotype. The gene calls are TRBV7-9 and TRBJ2-3; 7 bases agree with TRBD1. Losses at the gene ends were 8 bases for V and 2 bases for J; bases not matched to a gene: 10. CDR1 and CDR2 from the germline V gene are SEHNR and FQNEAQ (reference sequence). The CDR3 covers 15 residues. The CDR3 DNA reads as TGTGCCAGCTCAAAGGGGGCGCTTGACACAGATACGCAGTATTTT. Amino acids: CASSKGALDTDTQYF.

This clonotype was detected only a few times. The rearrangement joins TRBV5-1 to TRBJ1-1; 11 bases fit TRBD1. Germline V gene sequence: CDR1 SGHRS, CDR2 YFSETQ. This CDR3 is built from 14 residues. The J segment lost 4 bases and the V segment lost 4 bases, leaving 3 bases of the junction unmatched. CDR3 nucleotides: TGCGCCAGCAGCACCGGGACAGGGGGCACTGAAGCTTTCTTT. This translates into CASSTGTGGTEAFF.

The genes are TRBV15 and TRBJ2-3; D call uncertain. V shed 1 base and J shed 0 bases, with 8 bases lying between them. CDR1 is LNHNV, CDR2 YYDKDF, per germline (reference sequence). CDR3 length: 15 amino acids. Here the CDR3 reads CATSRGIMSTDTQYF. The CDR3 bases are TGTGCCACCAGCAGAGGGATTATGAGCACAGATACGCAGTATTTT.

The chain joins TRBV28 to TRBJ1-1; 8 bases are shared with TRBD1. Germline CDR1 MDHEN, CDR2 SYDVKM. CDR3 length: 17 amino acids. The CDR3 loop is CATSSLFTTGEDTEAFF. CDR3 bases: TGTGCTACCAGCAGTTTATTTACGACAGGGGAGGACACTGAAGCTTTCTTT.

The sample holds a few counts of this clonotype. J is TRBJ1-1 and V is TRBV29-1; weak D call: TRBD1 (5 bases). V gave up 7 bases and J gave up 5 bases, with 20 bases separating them. Germline CDR1 SQVTM, CDR2 ANQGSEA. There are 14 residues in the CDR3. The CDR3 nucleotides read TGCAGCGCCCTCCGGACAACGCGGGGAACTGAAGCTTTCTTT. Translation gives CSALRTTRGTEAFF.

V usage is TRBV11-2 and J usage is TRBJ2-2; D perhaps matches TRBD1 (6 bases). CDR3 length: 15 amino acids. Trimming pared 4 bases from V and 8 bases from J, leaving 17 bases between. Germline assignment: CDR1 SGHAT and CDR2 FQNNGV. The DNA for the CDR3 is TGTGCCAGCAGCTCCCGTGGGGGCTTCCAAGGGGAGCTGTTTTTT. It encodes CASSSRGGFQGELFF. Filled out from reference TRBV11-2 and TRBJ2-2, the complete variable domain reads EAGVAQSPRYKIIEKRQSVAFWCNPISGHATLYWYQQILGQGPKLLIQFQNNGVVDDSQLPKDRFSAERLKGVDSTLKIQPAKLEDSAVYLCASSSRGGFQGELFFGEGSRLTVL.

V and J are TRBV7-2 and TRBJ1-2, with D possibly being TRBD1 (6 bases). Deletions cut 9 bases from V and 4 bases from J, with 12 bases between. Germline CDR1 is SGHTA and CDR2 is FQGNSA. CDR3 length equals 12 residues. CDR3 nucleotide sequence: TGTGCCAGTCAACAGGGAGGCTATGGCTACACCTTC. Its translation: CASQQGGYGYTF.